Below are 9 T cell receptor beta chains sequenced from a single sample in a study of human T cells and chemical hapten exposure. TCRdb processed the RACE reads anew with MiXCR; each CDR3 protein has one entry. Of more than 250,000 distinct CDR3 sequences listed, around 9.3% are singletons. Time point here: pre-sensitization, week 0. Treatment indicated: therapeutic diphenylcyclopropenone sensitization with weekly scalp DPC. The sequences come from whole blood, collected in connection with sensitization to the hapten diphenylcyclopropenone (DPC). The origin of the receptors is a woman aged 35 to 49 with alopecia areata. Some clones in this sample may be carry-over from other donors' samples.

The sample holds a few counts of this clonotype. The chain employs TRBV7-2 and TRBJ2-7, with D possibly TRBD1 on 7 matching bases. The V and J ends lost 3 bases and 2 bases respectively, with 17 bases between them. CDR1 and CDR2 (germline): SGHTA, FQGNSA. This CDR3 has 16 residues. Here the CDR3 reads CASSFQAGQPTYEQYF. The CDR3 coding sequence is TGTGCCAGCAGCTTTCAGGCGGGACAGCCTACCTACGAGCAGTACTTC.

This clonotype was found many times. The gene calls are TRBV7-2 and TRBJ2-7, with D perhaps matching TRBD2 (6 bases). Germline values: CDR1 SGHTA, CDR2 FQGNSA. There are 13 residues in the CDR3. The ends were cut back, 5 bases at V and 2 bases at J, with 10 bases in the middle. This CDR3 is CASSAASAYEQYF. The CDR3 region has the DNA TGTGCCAGCAGCGCCGCTAGCGCCTACGAGCAGTACTTC.

This clonotype was detected only a few times. This rearrangement joins TRBV28 to TRBJ1-5; D call uncertain. V was trimmed by 1 base and J by 4 bases, leaving 2 bases between them. CDR3 length equals 12 residues. The germline V gene encodes CDR1 MDHEN and CDR2 SYDVKM. In DNA form, the CDR3 reads TGTGCCAGCAGTTTATTAAATCAGCCCCAGCATTTT. It is translated as CASSLLNQPQHF.

This clonotype has a handful of counts. J is TRBJ1-4 and V is TRBV9, with D perhaps matching TRBD1 (6 bases). The V and J ends lost 5 bases and 7 bases respectively, with 18 bases between them. Germline CDR1 SGDLS, CDR2 YYNGEE. CDR3 size: 15 residues. In DNA, the CDR3 is TGTGCCAGCAGTCTACAGGGCTCGCAGGGTGAAAAACTGTTTTTT. The encoded protein is CASSLQGSQGEKLFF.

This rearrangement joins TRBV20-1 to TRBJ2-7, with TRBD1 as a possible D gene (6 bases). V was pared by 6 bases and J by 5 bases, with 11 bases between. CDR1 and CDR2 (germline): DFQATT, SNEGSKA (reference sequence). CDR3 length: 11 amino acids. CDR3: CSALAGDEQYF. DNA for the CDR3: TGCAGTGCCCTAGCAGGGGACGAGCAGTACTTC.

The genes are TRBV12-3 or TRBV12-4 and TRBJ2-1; no reliable D call. The CDR3 length is 12 residues. V lost 5 bases, J lost 9 bases, and 11 bases lay in between. The CDR3 loop is CASSPDSSEQFF. In DNA form, the CDR3 reads TGTGCCAGCAGTCCTGACTCGTCTGAGCAGTTCTTC.

This clonotype was seen only a few times. The chain has TRBV7-9 and TRBJ1-2; 9 bases are a match to TRBD1. The V gene's germline CDR1 is SEHNR and CDR2 FQNEAQ (reference sequence). The CDR3 has 18 amino acids. V lost 5 bases to trimming and J lost 4 bases; unmatched junction nucleotides: 17. CDR3 in DNA: TGTGCCAGCAGCCCACCCTCTTGGGGGGACAGGGACCTCTATGGCTACACCTTC. Translating gives CASSPPSWGDRDLYGYTF.

The rearrangement uses TRBV28 and TRBJ2-6; D call uncertain. CDR3 size: 16 residues. Per germline, CDR1 MDHEN and CDR2 SYDVKM. V was shortened by 5 bases and J by 0 bases, with 11 bases between the two germline ends. CDR3 amino acids: CASSPGGGSGANVLTF. CDR3 in DNA: TGTGCCAGCAGTCCCGGCGGCGGCTCTGGGGCCAACGTCCTGACTTTC.

This clonotype was seen ten or more times. V usage is TRBV5-1 and J usage is TRBJ2-7; D possibly uses TRBD1 or TRBD2 (6 bases each). The length of the CDR3 is 14 residues. CDR1 and CDR2 (germline): SGHRS, YFSETQ. The V and J ends lost 0 bases and 1 base respectively, with 8 bases between them. The CDR3 spells CASSLEGGSYEQYF. The CDR3 DNA follows: TGCGCCAGCAGCTTGGAAGGGGGGTCCTACGAGCAGTACTTC.